These 26 T cell receptor beta chains were all obtained from the same sample, sequenced in a study of OX40 agonist ivuxolimab in advanced cancers. Method: immunoSEQ multiplex PCR; TCRdb's copy keeps in-frame clones and lacks some. The sample yields 70,000 to 80,000 clones, 85% to 95% seen once. The sequenced sample was CD4+ or CD8+ T cells sorted from blood, obtained in a trial of the OX40 agonist ivuxolimab. All receptors derive from an adult with an advanced solid tumor such as melanoma, head and neck, liver or kidney cancer.

The chain employs TRBV28 and TRBJ1-1, with no clear D. The germline V gene encodes CDR1 MDHEN and CDR2 SYDVKM. The CDR3 is 15 amino acids. The V and J ends lost 5 bases and 2 bases respectively, with 15 bases between them. The CDR3 DNA reads TGTGCCAGCAGTCGCTCCACAGCTCCTAACACTGAAGCTTTCTTT. It is translated as CASSRSTAPNTEAFF.

The chain couples TRBV15 to TRBJ2-7; possibly TRBD1 for D (5 bases). The CDR3 is 14 residues long. The ends were cut back, 0 bases at V and 1 base at J, with 7 bases in the middle. Germline CDR1 is LNHNV and CDR2 is YYDKDF (reference sequence). The CDR3 DNA follows: TGTGCCACCAGCAGAGATCAGGGTTCCTACGAGCAGTACTTC. Translated, it gives CATSRDQGSYEQYF.

The chain recombines TRBV7-9 with TRBJ1-1; D unclear. The CDR3 has 15 amino acids. V was shortened by 1 base and J by 2 bases, with 11 bases between the two germline ends. Per germline, CDR1 SEHNR and CDR2 FQNEAQ (reference sequence). CDR3 sequence reads: CASSLGLGINTEAFF. Here the CDR3 DNA reads TGTGCCAGCAGCTTAGGGTTGGGAATTAACACTGAAGCTTTCTTT.

The sample holds one count of this clone. The chain uses TRBV4-1 and TRBJ1-5, with 7 bases matching TRBD1. V was clipped by 1 base and J by 4 bases; unmatched bases: 1. This CDR3 has 14 residues. CDR1 and CDR2 from the germline V gene are MGHRA and YSYEKL. CDR3 nucleotide sequence: TGCGCCAGCAGCCAAGTACAGGGGAATCAGCCCCAGCATTTT. It is translated as CASSQVQGNQPQHF.

The chain employs TRBV27 and TRBJ2-7; D is undetermined. Germline V gene data show CDR1 as MNHEY and CDR2 as SMNVEV (reference sequence). This CDR3 has 15 residues. V shed 0 bases and J shed 2 bases, with 11 bases lying between them. This chain's CDR3 is CASSLSIGVPYEQYF. DNA of the CDR3: TGTGCCAGCAGTTTATCGATAGGAGTTCCCTACGAGCAGTACTTC.

This clone was detected only once. The CDR3 sequence: CASSLAVGRDSSNGYTF. CDR3 bases: TGTGCCAGCAGTTTAGCTGTGGGGCGCGACTCAAGTAATGGCTACACCTTC. This chain connects TRBV27 to TRBJ1-2, with a possible D match to TRBD1 (5 bases). Deletions cut 2 bases from V and 6 bases from J, with 22 bases between. Germline assignment: CDR1 MNHEY and CDR2 SMNVEV (reference sequence). The CDR3 sequence is 17 residues long.

This chain joins TRBV7-8 and TRBJ1-4, with D perhaps TRBD1 (6 bases). CDR3 length: 15 residues. V lost 5 bases and J 8 bases, leaving 18 bases between the germline ends. CDR1 and CDR2 from the germline V gene are SGHVS and FQNEAQ. The CDR3 sequence: CASSGQGSLEEKLFF. The CDR3 nucleotides read TGTGCCAGCAGCGGTCAGGGGTCCCTCGAAGAAAAACTGTTTTTT.

The chain combines TRBV5-4 with TRBJ2-1; 11 bases line up with TRBD1. Germline trimming cut 3 bases from V and 8 bases from J; bases unmatched to any gene: 1. The CDR3 has 13 amino acids. Germline CDR1 SGHNT, CDR2 YYREEE (reference sequence). The chain's CDR3 is CASSWTGGDEQFF. The CDR3 nucleotides are TGTGCCAGCAGCTGGACAGGGGGCGATGAGCAGTTCTTC. The variable domain in full, completed from reference TRBV5-4 and TRBJ2-1, reads ETGVTQSPTHLIKTRGQQVTLRCSSQSGHNTVSWYQQALGQGPQFIFQYYREEENGRGNFPPRFSGLQFPNYSSELNVNALELDDSALYLCASSWTGGDEQFFGPGTRLTVL.

This chain joins TRBV7-2 and TRBJ2-3, with D unresolved. CDR1 is SGHTA and CDR2 is FQGNSA in the germline V gene. The CDR3 covers 15 residues. The V end was cut by 4 bases, the J end by 0 bases, with 11 bases between. The CDR3 protein is CASSSWAASTDTQYF. The CDR3 DNA follows: TGTGCCAGCAGCTCCTGGGCGGCAAGCACAGATACGCAGTATTTT.

The rearrangement links TRBV28 to TRBJ2-2; D is undetermined. The CDR3 runs 14 residues. Trimming stripped 3 bases from V and 4 bases from J, with 9 bases between. CDR1 is MDHEN, CDR2 SYDVKM, per germline. This chain's CDR3 is CASSFGASTGELFF. CDR3 nucleotide sequence: TGTGCCAGCAGTTTTGGAGCAAGCACCGGGGAGCTGTTTTTT.

The V and J genes are TRBV9 and TRBJ2-3; D gene unclear. Germline V lookup: CDR1 SGDLS, CDR2 YYNGEE. The CDR3 length is 14 residues. Trimming stripped 0 bases from V and 5 bases from J, with 10 bases between. CDR3 region: CASSVGVPIDTQYF. CDR3 sequence (DNA): TGTGCCAGCAGCGTAGGGGTTCCCATAGATACGCAGTATTTT.

This chain uses TRBV28 with TRBJ2-7; D tentatively reads TRBD1 or TRBD2 (6 bases each). This CDR3 is built from 16 residues. V lost 1 base and J 4 bases, leaving 17 bases between the germline ends. Germline CDR1 and CDR2: MDHEN and SYDVKM. In DNA, the CDR3 is TGTGCCAGCAGTTTATCTGTTCGGGGGCCACCTTACGAGCAGTACTTC. Its protein product is CASSLSVRGPPYEQYF. Combining the CDR3 with reference TRBV28 and TRBJ2-7 gives the whole variable domain DVKVTQSSRYLVKRTGEKVFLECVQDMDHENMFWYRQDPGLGLRLIYFSYDVKMKEKGDIPEGYSVSREKKERFSLILESASTNQTSMYLCASSLSVRGPPYEQYFGPGTRLTVT.

This clone was detected only once. The gene calls are TRBV7-3 and TRBJ2-2; TRBD2 matches 7 bases. The V segment lost 4 bases and the J segment 4 bases; nucleotides outside the gene matches: 9. Germline CDR1 reads SGHTA; CDR2 reads FQGTGA. The CDR3 covers 16 residues. The CDR3 DNA reads as TGTGCCAGCAGCTCCACTAGCGCACCAGGCACCGGGGAGCTGTTTTTT. Translating it yields CASSSTSAPGTGELFF.

V gene TRBV7-6 combines with J gene TRBJ2-7, with a weak D call TRBD2 (6 bases). This CDR3 has 15 amino acids. CDR1 is SGHVS and CDR2 is FNYEAQ in the germline V gene. V gave up 4 bases and J gave up 4 bases, with 17 bases separating them. CDR3 sequence reads: CASSSSGTLGYEQYF. CDR3 nucleotides: TGTGCCAGCAGCTCCTCCGGGACTCTGGGATACGAGCAGTACTTC.

The rearrangement links TRBV9 to TRBJ1-1; D is undetermined. Germline loops: CDR1 SGDLS, CDR2 YYNGEE. Trimming removed 2 bases at V and 1 base at J, with 6 bases between. This CDR3 spans 13 amino acids. CDR3: CASSVIANTEAFF. The CDR3 nucleotides read TGTGCCAGCAGCGTGATCGCGAACACTGAAGCTTTCTTT. Complete variable domain (other parts from reference TRBV9 and TRBJ1-1): DSGVTQTPKHLITATGQRVTLRCSPRSGDLSVYWYQQSLDQGLQFLIQYYNGEERAKGNILERFSAQQFPDLHSELNLSSLELGDSALYFCASSVIANTEAFFGQGTRLTVV.

As concerns this clone: The CDR3 carries no conserved terminal phenylalanine or tryptophan, so it likely arises from a read error. The DNA is omitted, as the CDR3 cannot be located on it reliably, and the CDR3 follows TCRdb's listing. V is TRBV30 and J is TRBJ2-3; the listed D gene, TRBD1, was not tested against the DNA. The CDR3 adds up to 11 amino acids, both ends counted. Germline CDR1 is GTSNPN and CDR2 is SVGIG (reference sequence). The CDR3: CAWNSGGGLYL.

This clone is a singleton in its sample. The V call is TRBV5-1, the J call TRBJ1-6; 7 nucleotides agree with TRBD1. The CDR3 spans 16 residues. Germline V gene lookup returns CDR1 SGHRS and CDR2 YFSETQ. With V trimmed by 5 bases and J by 1 base, 6 bases remained unmatched. The CDR3 nucleotides are TGCGCCAGCAGTTCAGGGGGTGATTCCTATAATTCACCCCTCCACTTT. This gives the protein CASSSGGDSYNSPLHF.

V and J are TRBV10-2 and TRBJ1-1; D gene unclear. Per the germline V gene, CDR1 is WSHSY and CDR2 is SAAADI. This CDR3 has 12 residues. V shed 7 bases and J shed 9 bases, with 15 bases lying between them. The DNA for the CDR3 is TGCGCCAGCACGGGAGGGTCGGTCCAAGCTTTCTTT. Translated, it gives CASTGGSVQAFF.

This clone was counted a single time. The rearrangement uses TRBV6-5 and TRBJ1-2; D gene unclear. Trimming stripped 0 bases from V and 0 bases from J, with 5 bases between. This CDR3 region has 14 residues. Germline V gene data show CDR1 as MNHEY and CDR2 as SVGAGI. The CDR3 sequence is CASSYSPSNYGYTF. CDR3 coding DNA: TGTGCCAGCAGTTACTCCCCCTCTAACTATGGCTACACCTTC.

This chain connects TRBV4-1 to TRBJ2-7; possibly TRBD1 for D (6 bases). Germline V CDR1 and CDR2: MGHRA, YSYEKL. V was clipped by 8 bases and J by 2 bases, with 19 bases between them. CDR3 length equals 15 residues. CDR3 bases: TGCGCCAGCGGATTCAGGGGCGGAACTCCCTACGAGCAGTACTTC. Protein product: CASGFRGGTPYEQYF.

The rearrangement links TRBV19 to TRBJ1-6; TRBD1 matches 8 bases. This CDR3 has 16 amino acids. CDR1 is LNHDA, CDR2 SQIVND, per germline (reference sequence). The junction had 10 bases not matched to a gene; V was cut back by 2 bases and J by 10 bases. CDR3 nucleotide sequence: TGTGCCAGTAGTATAACTTACGGACAGGGAGGATCACCCCTCCACTTT. Translation gives CASSITYGQGGSPLHF.

The V and J genes are TRBV28 and TRBJ1-1, with TRBD1 identical over 7 bases. The germline V gene has CDR1 MDHEN and CDR2 SYDVKM. This CDR3 comprises 16 residues. V lost 1 base and J lost 0; bases outside the gene matches: 5. CDR3 protein: CASSLFKGAVNTEAFF. CDR3 in DNA: TGTGCCAGCAGTTTATTCAAGGGGGCAGTGAACACTGAAGCTTTCTTT.

This clone appeared once. This chain links TRBV5-8 with TRBJ2-1, with 9 bases aligning to TRBD1. Looked up from germline, CDR1 is SGHTS and CDR2 is YDEGEE. This CDR3 is built from 19 residues. Losses at the gene ends were 4 bases for V and 1 base for J; bases not matched to a gene: 15. The CDR3 DNA reads TGTGCCAGCAGCGGGCCGGGACAGGGAATAGTGAGGTCCTACAATGAGCAGTTCTTC. Its translation is CASSGPGQGIVRSYNEQFF.

J is TRBJ2-7 and V is TRBV19; a possible D gene is TRBD1 (6 bases). Looked up from germline, CDR1 is LNHDA and CDR2 is SQIVND (reference sequence). The CDR3 totals 12 residues. V lost 5 bases, J lost 4 bases, and 9 bases lay in between. The CDR3 loop is CASSATGYEQYF. The CDR3 DNA follows: TGTGCCAGTAGTGCGACAGGATACGAGCAGTACTTC.

There are a few counts of this clone. The chain is built from TRBV19 and TRBJ2-7; tentatively, D is TRBD2 (6 bases). The CDR3 spans 12 residues. Germline CDR1 reads LNHDA; CDR2 reads SQIVND (reference sequence). V gave up 8 bases and J gave up 3 bases, with 11 bases separating them. For the CDR3, the DNA is TGTGCCAGTTCCGGGACTCTCTACGAGCAGTACTTC. Translating it yields CASSGTLYEQYF.

This CDR3 is CASSSWTGGHTDTQYF. The CDR3 nucleotides read TGTGCCAGCAGCTCCTGGACAGGCGGACACACAGATACGCAGTATTTT. The chain joins TRBV5-6 to TRBJ2-3, with TRBD1 identical over 7 bases. Germline V gene lookup returns CDR1 SGHDT and CDR2 YYEEEE. The CDR3 length is 16 residues. The ends lost 3 bases at V and 2 bases at J; junction bases unmatched: 9.